Listed below are T cell receptor beta chains from one sample, sequenced in a study of shared clonotypes between healthy human individuals. Data came from immunoSEQ multiplex PCR; TCRdb stores just in-frame clones and leaves some out. The sample holds hundreds of thousands of clones, approximately 79% seen once. The source material was memory CD4+ T cells sorted from blood. The receptor set was obtained from a man aged 30 to 45 in good health. CDR3s include the opening cysteine and the closing phenylalanine or tryptophan. The D gene is left open where the match is weak. Clone size is shown for a subset of rows, as once, few, many or a class of expanded clone.

CDR3	DNA	size	J	D	V	length
CAISSGTENTEAFF	TGTGCCATCAGTTCCGGGACAGAGAACACTGAAGCTTTCTTT	few	TRBJ1-1	TRBD1	TRBV10-3	14
CASSEWGVGAFF	TGTGCCAGCAGTGAATGGGGGGTCGGAGCTTTCTTT	.	TRBJ1-1	.	TRBV2	12
CASSDTHPTDTQYF	TGCGCCAGCAGTGACACCCACCCCACAGATACGCAGTATTTT	few	TRBJ2-3	.	TRBV10-2	14
CASSGDGTPNEKLFF	TGTGCCAGCAGTGGAGACGGGACACCTAATGAAAAACTGTTTTTT	.	TRBJ1-4	.	TRBV2	15
CASSEPFNEKLFF	TGTGCCAGCTCAGAGCCGTTCAATGAAAAACTGTTTTTT	.	TRBJ1-4	.	TRBV18	13
CASTLGGAYYGYTF	TGTGCCAGCACTCTCGGCGGGGCGTACTATGGCTACACCTTC	.	TRBJ1-2	.	TRBV5-5	14
CATTADRVLHEQYF	TGTGCCACCACTGCTGACAGGGTGCTCCACGAGCAGTACTTC	.	TRBJ2-7	TRBD1	TRBV6-1	14
CASRESRGETQYF	TGTGCCAGCAGAGAGTCCCGGGGGGAGACCCAGTACTTC	few	TRBJ2-5	.	TRBV2	13
CASRPSRDLYGYTF	TGCGCCAGCCGACCCAGCAGAGATCTATACGGCTACACCTTC	.	TRBJ1-2	.	TRBV5-1	14
CASSSWDSNQPQHF	TGTGCCAGCAGTTCGTGGGATAGCAATCAGCCCCAGCATTTT	.	TRBJ1-5	.	TRBV5-5	14
CASSYYRGHGYTF	TGTGCCAGCAGTTACTATCGCGGACATGGCTACACCTTC	.	TRBJ1-2	.	TRBV6-5	13
CASNRVNEKLFF	TGTGCCAGTAACCGGGTAAATGAAAAACTGTTTTTT	.	TRBJ1-4	.	TRBV19	12
CASDRYDNYGYTF	TGTGCCAGCGACCGATATGATAACTATGGCTACACCTTC	once	TRBJ1-2	.	TRBV28	13
CASSQDLRTRPNNEQFF	TGTGCCAGCAGCCAAGATCTTAGGACTAGACCGAACAATGAGCAGTTCTTC	.	TRBJ2-1	TRBD2	TRBV4-2	17
CASSPGGGGTDTQYF	TGTGCCAGCTCACCTGGGGGGGGTGGCACAGATACGCAGTATTTT	few	TRBJ2-3	TRBD2	TRBV18	15
CASSGDRKFSGGGAETQYF	TGTGCCAGCAGTGGGGACAGGAAGTTTTCGGGCGGGGGGGCAGAGACCCAGTACTTC	.	TRBJ2-5	.	TRBV27	19
CASSYPDVRGPPVFF	TGTGCCAGCAGTTACCCCGATGTCAGGGGTCCCCCGGTGTTTTTT	.	TRBJ1-4	.	TRBV6-5	15
CASSLNGGETQYF	TGTGCCAGCAGCTTAAATGGGGGAGAGACCCAGTACTTC	.	TRBJ2-5	.	TRBV7-9	13